The subject of this entry is one T cell receptor beta chain. No antigen is known for it. The source of the sample is a study of early T cells in non-severe SARS-CoV-2 infection. Study-wide context: Chains were not paired, and sequencing was done on bulk RNA from unsorted whole blood.

General study findings and limits: In VDJdb matching, anti-spike CD8 responses were favored while private and CD4 specificities went missing.

Unique molecular identifier tags were affixed to discrete cDNA molecules. TCRdb called the 5' RACE reads again in MiXCR, with one record for every CDR3 protein. Among about 46,000 distinct CDR3 sequences listed, about 5.3% were seen once. The TCR originated in an adult who was a healthcare worker with PCR-confirmed SARS-CoV-2 infection or an uninfected control (not recorded which). The source was whole blood, collected at baseline.

This CDR3 reads CASSLGQDNEQFF. For the CDR3, the DNA is TGTGCCAGCAGCTTAGGACAGGACAATGAGCAGTTCTTC. The genes are TRBV13 and TRBJ2-1; a possible D gene is TRBD1 (5 bases). Trimming cost V 0 bases and J 5 bases, with 5 bases left between them. The CDR3 length is 13 residues. Looked up from germline, CDR1 is PRHDT and CDR2 is FYEKMQ (reference sequence).